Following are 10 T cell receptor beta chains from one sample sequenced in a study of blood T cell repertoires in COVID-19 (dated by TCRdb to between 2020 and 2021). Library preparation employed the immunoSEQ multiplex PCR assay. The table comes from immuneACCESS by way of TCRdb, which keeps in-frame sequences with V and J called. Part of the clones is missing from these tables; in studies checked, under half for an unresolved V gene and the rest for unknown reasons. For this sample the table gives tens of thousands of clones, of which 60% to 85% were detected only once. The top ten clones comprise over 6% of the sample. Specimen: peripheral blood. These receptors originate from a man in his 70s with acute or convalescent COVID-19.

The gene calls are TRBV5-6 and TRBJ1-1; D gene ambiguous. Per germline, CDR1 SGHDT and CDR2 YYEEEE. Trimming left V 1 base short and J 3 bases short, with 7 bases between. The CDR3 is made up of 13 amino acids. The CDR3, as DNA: TGTGCCAGCAGCTTGACAGTTTACACTGAAGCTTTCTTT. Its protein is CASSLTVYTEAFF. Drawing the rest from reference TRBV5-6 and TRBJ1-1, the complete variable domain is DAGVTQSPTHLIKTRGQQVTLRCSPKSGHDTVSWYQQALGQGPQFIFQYYEEEERQRGNFPDRFSGHQFPNYSSELNVNALLLGDSALYLCASSLTVYTEAFFGQGTRLTVV.

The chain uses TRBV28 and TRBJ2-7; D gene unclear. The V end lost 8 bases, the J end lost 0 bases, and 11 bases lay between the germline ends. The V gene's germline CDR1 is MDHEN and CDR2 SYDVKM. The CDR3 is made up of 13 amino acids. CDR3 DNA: TGTGCCAGCCTTTCCTCCGGCTCCTACGAGCAGTACTTC. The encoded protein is CASLSSGSYEQYF. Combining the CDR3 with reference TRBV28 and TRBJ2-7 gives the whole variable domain DVKVTQSSRYLVKRTGEKVFLECVQDMDHENMFWYRQDPGLGLRLIYFSYDVKMKEKGDIPEGYSVSREKKERFSLILESASTNQTSMYLCASLSSGSYEQYFGPGTRLTVT.

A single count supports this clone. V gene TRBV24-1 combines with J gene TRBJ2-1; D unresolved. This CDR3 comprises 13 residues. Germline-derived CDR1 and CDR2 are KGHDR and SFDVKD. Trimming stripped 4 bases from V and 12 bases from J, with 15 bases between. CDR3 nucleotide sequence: TGTGCCACCAGTGACTCCCAAGGTAGAGGGCAGTTCTTC. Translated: CATSDSQGRGQFF.

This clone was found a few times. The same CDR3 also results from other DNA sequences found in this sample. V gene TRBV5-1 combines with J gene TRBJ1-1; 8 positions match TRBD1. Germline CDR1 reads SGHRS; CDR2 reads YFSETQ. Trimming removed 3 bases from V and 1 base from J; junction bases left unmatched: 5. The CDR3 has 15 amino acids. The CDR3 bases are TGCGCCAGCAGCTCTGGACAGGGTCAGAACACTGAAGCTTTCTTT. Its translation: CASSSGQGQNTEAFF.

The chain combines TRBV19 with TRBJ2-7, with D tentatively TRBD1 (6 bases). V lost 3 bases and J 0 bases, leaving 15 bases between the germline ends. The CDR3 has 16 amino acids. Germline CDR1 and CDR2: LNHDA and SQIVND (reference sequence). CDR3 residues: CASSIRQGIFSYEQYF. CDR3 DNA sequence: TGTGCCAGTAGTATTCGTCAGGGGATCTTCTCCTACGAGCAGTACTTC.

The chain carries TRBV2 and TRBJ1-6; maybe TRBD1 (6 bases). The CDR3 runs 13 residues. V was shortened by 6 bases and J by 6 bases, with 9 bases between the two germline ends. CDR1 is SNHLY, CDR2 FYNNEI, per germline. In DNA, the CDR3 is TGTGCCAGCAGGGACAGTAGTAATTCACCCCTCCACTTT. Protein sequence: CASRDSSNSPLHF. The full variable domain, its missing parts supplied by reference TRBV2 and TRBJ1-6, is EPEVTQTPSHQVTQMGQEVILRCVPISNHLYFYWYRQILGQKVEFLVSFYNNEISEKSEIFDDQFSVERPDGSNFTLKIRSTKLEDSAMYFCASRDSSNSPLHFGNGTRLTVT.

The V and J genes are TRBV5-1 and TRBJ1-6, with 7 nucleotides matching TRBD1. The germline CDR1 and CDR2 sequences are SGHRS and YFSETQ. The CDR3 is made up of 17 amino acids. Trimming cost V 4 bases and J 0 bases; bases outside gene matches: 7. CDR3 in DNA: TGCGCCAGCAGCACCGGGACAGCCAGCTCCTATAATTCACCCCTCCACTTT. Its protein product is CASSTGTASSYNSPLHF.

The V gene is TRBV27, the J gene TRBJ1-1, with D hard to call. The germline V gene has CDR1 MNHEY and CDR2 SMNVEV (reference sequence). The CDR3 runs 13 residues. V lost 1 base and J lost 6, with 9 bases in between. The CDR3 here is CASSLYRLAEAFF. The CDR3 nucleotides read TGTGCCAGCAGTTTATATCGGTTGGCTGAAGCTTTCTTT.

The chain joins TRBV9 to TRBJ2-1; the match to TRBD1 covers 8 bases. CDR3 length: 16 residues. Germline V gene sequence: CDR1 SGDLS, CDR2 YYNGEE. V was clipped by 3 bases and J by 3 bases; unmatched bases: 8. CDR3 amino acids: CASSGLQGEYYNEQFF. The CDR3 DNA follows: TGTGCCAGCAGCGGTTTACAGGGGGAATACTACAATGAGCAGTTCTTC.

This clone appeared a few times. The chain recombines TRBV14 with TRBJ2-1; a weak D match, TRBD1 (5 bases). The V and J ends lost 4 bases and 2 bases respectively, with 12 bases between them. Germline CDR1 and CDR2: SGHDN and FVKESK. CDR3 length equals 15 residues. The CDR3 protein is CASSPMTVTYNEQFF. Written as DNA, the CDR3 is TGTGCCAGCAGCCCCATGACAGTTACCTACAATGAGCAGTTCTTC. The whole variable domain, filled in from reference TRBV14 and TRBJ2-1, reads EAGVTQFPSHSVIEKGQTVTLRCDPISGHDNLYWYRRVMGKEIKFLLHFVKESKQDESGMPNNRFLAERTGGTYSTLKVQPAELEDSGVYFCASSPMTVTYNEQFFGPGTRLTVL.